This passage covers 27 T cell receptor beta chains from one sample sequenced in a study of shared clonotypes between healthy human individuals. Profiling relied on immunoSEQ multiplex PCR, and the TCRdb table lists in-frame clones only, not all of them. There are hundreds of thousands of clones in the sample; 75% to 85% occur only once, and around 13% lies in the top ten. Sequencing was carried out using PBMCs. The source is a woman in her thirties or forties in good health. Some clones in this sample may be carry-over from other donors' samples.

This chain joins TRBV30 and TRBJ2-2, with D perhaps TRBD1 (6 bases). The CDR3 is 10 amino acids. Per the germline V gene, CDR1 is GTSNPN and CDR2 is SVGIG (reference sequence). The germline V and J ends were trimmed by 5 bases and 10 bases, with 8 bases remaining between them. In DNA form, the CDR3 reads TGTGCCTGGGGACAGCCGGAGCTGTTTTTT. The encoded protein is CAWGQPELFF.

The chain employs TRBV2 and TRBJ2-5; D is possibly TRBD2 (5 bases). CDR3 length: 14 residues. Germline V CDR1 and CDR2: SNHLY, FYNNEI. With 8 bases removed from V and 3 bases from J, the gap between germline ends came to 16 bases. CDR3 DNA sequence: TGTGCCAGCCGGACCCGCGGGTGGGAAGAGACCCAGTACTTC. It is translated as CASRTRGWEETQYF.

The rearrangement links TRBV6-6 to TRBJ2-5, with D perhaps matching TRBD1 (6 bases). Near its end, the DNA agrees better with TRBJ2-7, so the J call may be wrong. CDR3 length: 13 residues. CDR1 and CDR2 (germline): MNHNY, SVGAGI (reference sequence). The CDR3 protein is CASSYGTIYEQYF. CDR3 nucleotides: TGTGCCAGCAGTTACGGGACAATCTACGAGCAGTACTTC.

The chain employs TRBV11-1 and TRBJ2-1; D is uncertain. The germline gives CDR1 SGHAT, CDR2 FQDESV (reference sequence). V was shortened by 3 bases and J by 0 bases, with 12 bases between the two germline ends. The CDR3 loop spans 16 amino acids. CDR3 region: CASSLASWASYNEQFF. In nucleotides, the CDR3 is TGTGCCAGCAGCTTGGCCTCGTGGGCCTCCTACAATGAGCAGTTCTTC.

The chain has TRBV5-1 and TRBJ2-2; unclear D gene. This CDR3 has 13 amino acids. Trimming cost V 0 bases and J 9 bases, with 9 bases left between them. The germline gives CDR1 SGHRS, CDR2 YFSETQ. The CDR3 nucleotides are TGCGCCAGCAGCTTGGAAACCGACCGGGAGCTGTTTTTT. The encoded protein is CASSLETDRELFF.

The chain is built from TRBV6-1 and TRBJ2-2, with a tentative D call TRBD1 (6 bases). Germline assignment: CDR1 MNHNS and CDR2 SASEGT. The CDR3 is 15 amino acids. Between the trimmed V and J ends, which lost 7 bases and 5 bases, there was a span of 17 bases. The CDR3 spells CASTWGLLETGELFF. The CDR3 nucleotides are TGTGCCAGCACATGGGGGCTACTCGAGACCGGGGAGCTGTTTTTT.

The chain carries TRBV28 and TRBJ2-3; TRBD2 aligns across 7 bases. V dropped 7 bases and J dropped 4; count of bases not matched to a gene: 14. This CDR3 comprises 16 residues. Germline CDR1 MDHEN, CDR2 SYDVKM. The CDR3 sequence: CASIRGDLGGADTQYF. The CDR3 DNA is TGTGCCAGCATCCGGGGAGACCTGGGGGGGGCAGATACGCAGTATTTT.

The rearrangement uses TRBV9 and TRBJ1-3; possible D gene TRBD1, 6 bases. There are 15 residues in the CDR3. Germline V gene lookup returns CDR1 SGDLS and CDR2 YYNGEE. Trimming took 6 bases from V and 0 from J, leaving 13 bases between them. CDR3 in DNA: TGTGCCAGCACCCCCGAGGGACACTCTGGAAACACCATATATTTT. As protein: CASTPEGHSGNTIYF.

This clone was counted ten times or more. The rearrangement joins TRBV5-8 to TRBJ2-5; D is unresolved. The CDR3 totals 15 residues. CDR1 is SGHTS, CDR2 YDEGEE, per germline. V dropped 2 bases and J dropped 1 base, with 12 bases sitting between them. CDR3 loop: CASSFPGFPQETQYF. CDR3 DNA: TGTGCCAGCAGCTTCCCAGGCTTCCCCCAAGAGACCCAGTACTTC.

In this sample, this clone turned up many times. This chain joins TRBV21-1 and TRBJ2-1. TRBV21-1 is labeled a pseudogene. The CDR3 has 16 residues. As DNA, the CDR3 is TGTGCCAGCAGCAAAGAGAGAGCAGGGAGCTACAATGAGCAGTTCTTC. It specifies CASSKERAGSYNEQFF.

The rearrangement links TRBV6-1 to TRBJ2-1, with TRBD2 matching 7 bases. The trim removed 0 bases at V and 9 bases at J, leaving 14 bases unmatched. Germline loops: CDR1 MNHNS, CDR2 SASEGT. The CDR3 is made up of 17 amino acids. The CDR3 DNA is TGTGCCAGCAGTGAAGCGCGGGGGACGCCGGCCCTGGGTGAGCAGTTCTTC. Protein sequence: CASSEARGTPALGEQFF.

The J gene is TRBJ2-1, the V gene TRBV6-4; 8 bases agree with TRBD2. Germline loops: CDR1 MRHNA, CDR2 SNTAGT. V lost 3 bases and J lost 4; bases outside the gene matches: 5. The CDR3 loop spans 15 amino acids. The CDR3 coding sequence is TGTGCCAGCAGTGAGGGGGAGCGGGGGTACAATGAGCAGTTCTTC. It yields the protein CASSEGERGYNEQFF.

In its sample, this clone was seen once. The chain employs TRBV12-2 and TRBJ2-7. TRBV12-2 is a pseudogene. This CDR3 has 12 amino acids. The CDR3 DNA is TGTGCAAGTCGCTTAGAACGGTACCGGCGGTACTTC. It encodes CASRLERYRRYF.

The J gene is TRBJ1-5, the V gene TRBV29-1, with a tentative D call TRBD1 (6 bases). V was pared by 6 bases and J by 6 bases, with 15 bases between. Germline V gene data show CDR1 as SQVTM and CDR2 as ANQGSEA. The CDR3 is made up of 13 amino acids. The CDR3, as DNA: TGCAGCGTCGAACCCGCACAGGGTCAGCCCCAGCATTTT. Protein: CSVEPAQGQPQHF.

The chain has TRBV28 and TRBJ2-7; 8 nucleotides agree with TRBD2. This CDR3 spans 14 amino acids. CDR1 is MDHEN, CDR2 SYDVKM, per germline. Germline trimming cut 7 bases from V and 3 bases from J; bases unmatched to any gene: 8. The CDR3 DNA reads as TGTGCCAGCACCCAACTAGCGGAAGTCTACGAGCAGTACTTC. Residues: CASTQLAEVYEQYF.

The V call is TRBV5-4, the J call TRBJ1-5; unclear D gene. The CDR3 is made up of 13 amino acids. Trimming removed 0 bases at V and 5 bases at J, with 6 bases between. The V gene's germline CDR1 is SGHNT and CDR2 YYREEE (reference sequence). CDR3 coding DNA: TGTGCCAGCAGCTTGGTGGCCGATCAGCCCCAGCATTTT. Its protein is CASSLVADQPQHF.

J is TRBJ2-7 and V is TRBV7-8; TRBD1 matches 9 bases. The germline gives CDR1 SGHVS, CDR2 FQNEAQ. V was pared by 5 bases and J by 6 bases, with 8 bases of the junction left unmatched. This CDR3 is built from 14 residues. The CDR3 DNA is TGTGCCAGCAGCACCCGGGACAGGGCGATCGAGCAGTACTTC. Amino acid sequence: CASSTRDRAIEQYF.

This chain connects TRBV5-1 to TRBJ2-7; D not certain. The CDR3 has 13 amino acids. The V and J ends lost 5 bases and 0 bases respectively, with 9 bases between them. The germline gives CDR1 SGHRS, CDR2 YFSETQ. The CDR3 DNA reads TGCGCCAGCAGTCCACAGAACTCCTACGAGCAGTACTTC. This sequence encodes CASSPQNSYEQYF.

The chain uses TRBV28 and TRBJ1-2, with 9 bases fitting TRBD1. The CDR3 sequence is 14 residues long. V lost 6 bases and J lost 4; bases outside the gene matches: 6. Looked up from germline, CDR1 is MDHEN and CDR2 is SYDVKM. The DNA of the CDR3 is TGTGCCAGCAGCTGGGGACAGGGACTCTATGGCTACACCTTC. Translated, it gives CASSWGQGLYGYTF.

The chain recombines TRBV19 with TRBJ1-5; D gene ambiguous. This CDR3 has 12 amino acids. Trimming took off 4 bases at V and 7 bases at J, with 8 bases between the two ends. Germline loops: CDR1 LNHDA, CDR2 SQIVND (reference sequence). CDR3 sequence reads: CASSNWAQPQHF. CDR3 coding DNA: TGTGCCAGTAGTAACTGGGCACAGCCCCAGCATTTT.

The chain is built from TRBV7-6 and TRBJ2-7; possibly TRBD1 for D (5 bases). The germline gives CDR1 SGHVS, CDR2 FNYEAQ. The CDR3 contains 13 residues. Trimming left V 4 bases short and J 6 bases short, with 13 bases between. In DNA form, the CDR3 reads TGTGCCAGCAGCTCCGCAGGGTTTTCCGAGCAGTACTTC. Translating it yields CASSSAGFSEQYF.

The table lists this clone with a few counts. This rearrangement joins TRBV5-4 to TRBJ2-7; 8 bases match TRBD1. The CDR3 loop spans 14 amino acids. Germline assignment: CDR1 SGHNT and CDR2 YYREEE (reference sequence). V lost 4 bases and J lost 2; bases outside the gene matches: 5. CDR3 sequence (DNA): TGTGCCAGCAGCCAACTGGGACAGGCCTACGAGCAGTACTTC. Protein: CASSQLGQAYEQYF.

The chain uses TRBV30 and TRBJ1-3; D gene ambiguous. V gave up 3 bases and J gave up 6 bases, with 24 bases separating them. This CDR3 spans 17 amino acids. Germline CDR1 reads GTSNPN; CDR2 reads SVGIG (reference sequence). The CDR3 DNA is TGTGCCTGGAGCTTTCCCTCCCTCGGACGGTGGGAAAACACCATATATTTT. Translation gives CAWSFPSLGRWENTIYF.

The rearrangement joins TRBV18 to TRBJ2-7; D is perhaps TRBD1 (6 bases). This CDR3 is built from 14 residues. V lost 5 bases and J lost 3, with 14 bases in between. Germline V lookup: CDR1 KGHSH, CDR2 LQKENI. CDR3 bases: TGTGCCAGCTCAAGGGGACAAGAAAACTACGAGCAGTACTTC. This sequence encodes CASSRGQENYEQYF.

The CDR3 DNA follows: TGTGCCAGCCCCCACAGGAAACTAGCGGGAAGCACAGATACGCAGTATTTT. Its protein product is CASPHRKLAGSTDTQYF. This chain connects TRBV21-1 to TRBJ2-3; the D call in the table, TRBD2, was not verified against the DNA. TRBV21-1 is classified as a pseudogene. The CDR3 spans 17 residues.

For this clone: The sample has other DNA sequences that encode this CDR3 too. The chain joins TRBV19 to TRBJ2-7; the D gene is possibly TRBD1 (5 bases). The V gene's germline CDR1 is LNHDA and CDR2 SQIVND (reference sequence). V was cut by 5 bases and J by 1 base, with 9 bases left in between. The CDR3 is made up of 13 amino acids. The CDR3 loop is CASSPGQSYEQYF. The CDR3 nucleotides are TGTGCCAGTAGTCCTGGACAATCCTACGAGCAGTACTTC.

This chain uses TRBV6-6 with TRBJ2-1, with 9 bases that match TRBD1. The junction had 5 bases not matched to a gene; V was cut back by 5 bases and J by 9 bases. CDR3 length equals 13 residues. Per the germline V gene, CDR1 is MNHNY and CDR2 is SVGAGI (reference sequence). The CDR3 reads CASSPTGGTEQFF. The CDR3 DNA is TGTGCCAGCAGTCCGACAGGGGGGACTGAGCAGTTCTTC.